The 10 T cell receptor beta chains listed next were all sequenced from one sample in a study of shared clonotypes between healthy human individuals. Using immunoSEQ multiplex PCR, the repertoire was profiled, and TCRdb retains in-frame clones only, with some absent. The sample lists around 750,000 clones, about 74% seen once, with under 2% in the top ten. Sequencing input: memory CD4+ T cells sorted from blood. Indicated subset: CD45RA-negative fraction. The receptors here all came from a woman aged 25 to 39 in good health.

The rearrangement uses TRBV9 and TRBJ2-1; TRBD1 matches 8 bases. This CDR3 spans 15 amino acids. Trimming cost V 3 bases and J 4 bases; bases outside gene matches: 6. Germline V gene sequence: CDR1 SGDLS, CDR2 YYNGEE. The CDR3 is CASSEGTGPYNEQFF. The CDR3 nucleotides are TGTGCCAGCAGCGAGGGGACAGGACCTTACAATGAGCAGTTCTTC.

This chain uses TRBV18 with TRBJ2-7; D perhaps matches TRBD2 (5 bases). The CDR3 runs 15 residues. The V gene's germline CDR1 is KGHSH and CDR2 LQKENI. With 3 bases removed from V and 4 bases from J, the gap between germline ends came to 16 bases. Here the CDR3 reads CASSPGSTIGYEQYF. The DNA for the CDR3 is TGTGCCAGCTCACCCGGTTCGACTATTGGATACGAGCAGTACTTC.

The chain combines TRBV5-1 with TRBJ2-7, with TRBD2 matching over 9 bases. Germline assignment: CDR1 SGHRS and CDR2 YFSETQ. The CDR3 loop spans 15 amino acids. Germline trimming cut 3 bases from V and 7 bases from J; bases unmatched to any gene: 11. In DNA, the CDR3 is TGCGCCAGCAGCTCGACCGCGGGAGGGCCAGGGGAGCAGTACTTC. This encodes CASSSTAGGPGEQYF.

The chain joins TRBV9 to TRBJ1-1, with D uncertain. V was clipped by 0 bases and J by 0 bases, with 6 bases between them. Per the germline V gene, CDR1 is SGDLS and CDR2 is YYNGEE. The CDR3 covers 14 residues. The DNA for the CDR3 is TGTGCCAGCAGCGTAGTAGGTGTGAACACTGAAGCTTTCTTT. This codes for CASSVVGVNTEAFF.

Notes on this clone: A far larger clone is one nucleotide away, so this likely arose from a read error. This sample also contains other DNA sequences that code for the same CDR3. The chain recombines TRBV14 with TRBJ2-7; D not resolved. This CDR3 spans 11 amino acids. The germline V and J ends were trimmed by 3 bases and 0 bases, with 0 bases remaining between them. CDR1 is SGHDN, CDR2 FVKESK, per germline. Here the CDR3 DNA reads TGTGCCAGCAGCCACTCCTACGAGCAGTACTTC. Translation: CASSHSYEQYF.

The rearrangement links TRBV6-1 to TRBJ2-3; D gene uncertain. The germline CDR1 and CDR2 sequences are MNHNS and SASEGT. This CDR3 region has 16 residues. Trimming stripped 2 bases from V and 10 bases from J, with 22 bases between. CDR3 DNA: TGTGCCAGCAGTGAACCCTCGGCCCGGAAAGGCATGGCGCAGTATTTT. Protein: CASSEPSARKGMAQYF.

This sequence joins TRBV6-4 and TRBJ2-7; no reliable D call. The CDR3 runs 14 residues. Germline values: CDR1 MRHNA, CDR2 SNTAGT. Trimming cost V 0 bases and J 5 bases, with 11 bases left between them. The CDR3 sequence is CASSDSESHDEQYF. DNA for the CDR3: TGTGCCAGCAGTGACTCAGAGAGTCACGACGAGCAGTACTTC.

This clone turned up a few times. The CDR3 nucleotides are TGTGCCAGCAGTGAAGGGTTGAGGGGAAGCACTGAAGCTTTCTTT. Protein: CASSEGLRGSTEAFF. This chain connects TRBV6-1 to TRBJ1-1; tentative D call: TRBD1 (5 bases). CDR1 is MNHNS and CDR2 is SASEGT in the germline V gene. The ends were cut back, 1 base at V and 4 bases at J, with 13 bases in the middle. This CDR3 region has 15 residues.

This clone appeared a single time. The V call is TRBV11-2, the J call TRBJ2-7; D might be TRBD1 (6 bases). This CDR3 has 15 residues. V lost 2 bases, J lost 2 bases, and 13 bases lay in between. Germline CDR1 reads SGHAT; CDR2 reads FQNNGV. This CDR3 is CASSLQGSPTYEQYF. The CDR3 bases are TGTGCCAGCAGCTTACAGGGGAGCCCAACCTACGAGCAGTACTTC.

This clone showed up just a few times. The chain uses TRBV14 and TRBJ1-1, with D uncertain. Germline V CDR1 and CDR2: SGHDN, FVKESK. This CDR3 region has 13 residues. V lost 2 bases to trimming and J lost 4 bases, with 8 bases between them. DNA for the CDR3: TGTGCCAGCAGCCAATGGGGTGGCACTGAAGCTTTCTTT. Amino acid sequence: CASSQWGGTEAFF.